These 24 T cell receptor beta chains were all obtained from the same sample, sequenced in a study of beta chain features in type 1 diabetes. Overall study findings and caveats: Across all four CD4+ subsets, people with type 1 diabetes showed modestly shorter TCRB CDR3s.

The whole isolated RNA underwent reverse transcription, so sequencing captured expressed TCRB transcripts. The repertoire was sequenced with immunoSEQ multiplex PCR; TCRdb's copy has only in-frame clones and lacks some. The table records 300,000 or so clones, around an eighth of them present only once. These receptors' antigens are unknown. The material sequenced was naive CD4+ T cells from blood. The receptor set was obtained from a man aged 25 to 40 with type 1 diabetes.

The chain uses TRBV18 and TRBJ2-5, with D unresolved. The germline V gene has CDR1 KGHSH and CDR2 LQKENI. The CDR3 has 13 amino acids. V lost 4 bases, J lost 4 bases, and 10 bases lay in between. The CDR3 here is CASSQFSGETQYF. The CDR3 nucleotides are TGTGCCAGCTCACAATTCTCAGGAGAGACCCAGTACTTC.

The J gene is TRBJ2-6, the V gene TRBV2; TRBD1 is a possible D gene (5 bases). The germline V and J ends were trimmed by 7 bases and 1 base, with 17 bases remaining between them. This CDR3 is 17 amino acids long. Per germline, CDR1 SNHLY and CDR2 FYNNEI. The CDR3 loop is CASKVRQGVSGANVLTF. CDR3 DNA sequence: TGTGCCAGCAAGGTTCGCCAGGGTGTGTCTGGGGCCAACGTCCTGACTTTC.

This clone was observed a few times. V gene TRBV5-1 combines with J gene TRBJ2-5; D perhaps matches TRBD1 (9 bases). CDR3 length: 15 residues. Germline-derived CDR1 and CDR2 are SGHRS and YFSETQ. V lost 6 bases and J 5 bases, leaving 20 bases between the germline ends. The CDR3 DNA follows: TGCGCCAGCACCCTACTTAGCGGGACAGGGGAGACCCAGTACTTC. Its translation: CASTLLSGTGETQYF.

The chain has TRBV5-1 and TRBJ2-1, with 9 nucleotides matching TRBD1. This CDR3 spans 17 amino acids. In germline, CDR1 is SGHRS, CDR2 YFSETQ. The junction had 15 bases not matched to a gene; V was cut back by 2 bases and J by 9 bases. The CDR3 sequence is CASSLSAEGQGRSEQFF. Written as DNA, the CDR3 is TGCGCCAGCAGCTTATCCGCGGAGGGACAGGGTCGGAGTGAGCAGTTCTTC. Together with reference TRBV5-1 and TRBJ2-1, the CDR3 gives the full variable domain: KAGVTQTPRYLIKTRGQQVTLSCSPISGHRSVSWYQQTPGQGLQFLFEYFSETQRNKGNFPGRFSGRQFSNSRSEMNVSTLELGDSALYLCASSLSAEGQGRSEQFFGPGTRLTVL.

Only a few counts were recorded for this clone. V and J are TRBV4-2 and TRBJ2-1, with no clear D. The germline gives CDR1 LGHNA, CDR2 YNFKEQ. The CDR3 has 17 amino acids. The V gene lost 4 bases and the J gene lost 0 bases, with 16 bases spanning the gap. This chain's CDR3 is CASSPRLLSSSYNEQFF. In nucleotides, the CDR3 is TGTGCCAGCAGCCCCAGACTCCTTTCCAGCTCCTACAATGAGCAGTTCTTC.

Only a few counts were recorded for this clone. The CDR3 DNA follows: TGCAGCGTCCGAGTCCGATCCGCGAGTCTCGAGACCCAGTACTTC. Amino acids: CSVRVRSASLETQYF. V and J are TRBV29-1 and TRBJ2-5, with D unclear. V lost 6 bases and J lost 5, with 22 bases in between. Germline lookup yields CDR1 SQVTM and CDR2 ANQGSEA. There are 15 residues in the CDR3.

This clone was seen more than once but under ten times. This rearrangement joins TRBV28 to TRBJ2-1; 9 positions agree with TRBD2. In germline, CDR1 is MDHEN, CDR2 SYDVKM. The ends lost 5 bases at V and 5 bases at J; junction bases unmatched: 10. The CDR3 totals 16 residues. The CDR3 reads CASSPFGAGGDNEQFF. The CDR3 DNA sequence: TGTGCCAGCAGTCCCTTTGGTGCGGGAGGGGACAATGAGCAGTTCTTC.

This chain links TRBV13 with TRBJ1-5, with 8 bases that match TRBD1. Germline V gene lookup returns CDR1 PRHDT and CDR2 FYEKMQ (reference sequence). The CDR3 spans 15 residues. J gave up 2 bases and V 4 bases, and 4 bases lay outside the gene matches. The DNA for the CDR3 is TGTGCCAGCAGCTCGACAGGGGTGGGCAATCAGCCCCAGCATTTT. This gives the protein CASSSTGVGNQPQHF.

This clone has a handful of counts. The rearrangement links TRBV7-9 to TRBJ2-5, with D possibly being TRBD1 (6 bases). The V gene lost 9 bases and the J gene lost 0 bases, with 11 bases spanning the gap. This CDR3 is 13 amino acids long. Germline assignment: CDR1 SEHNR and CDR2 FQNEAQ (reference sequence). The CDR3 region has the DNA TGTGCCAGTTCCGGACAGTACCAAGAGACCCAGTACTTC. It yields the protein CASSGQYQETQYF.

A few counts support this clone. This chain connects TRBV19 to TRBJ2-1, with 7 bases that match TRBD1. The CDR3 sequence is 15 residues long. CDR1 and CDR2 from the germline V gene are LNHDA and SQIVND (reference sequence). The junction had 10 bases not matched to a gene; V was cut back by 5 bases and J by 6 bases. The CDR3 region is CASSWGQSAFNEQFF. Here the CDR3 DNA reads TGTGCCAGTAGTTGGGGACAGTCGGCATTCAATGAGCAGTTCTTC.

Concerning this clone itself: This same CDR3 is encoded by further DNA sequences in the sample. The gene calls are TRBV12-5 and TRBJ2-1; 7 bases line up with TRBD1. The CDR3 runs to 15 residues. V dropped 1 base and J dropped 4; count of bases not matched to a gene: 4. Germline CDR1 is LGHNT and CDR2 is FRNRAP. CDR3 coding DNA: TGTGCTAGTGGTTTGGGACAGGGATCATACAATGAGCAGTTCTTC. This gives the protein CASGLGQGSYNEQFF.

The V gene is TRBV28, the J gene TRBJ1-2; 7 bases align to TRBD1. CDR1 and CDR2 from the germline V gene are MDHEN and SYDVKM. The junction had 5 bases not matched to a gene; V was cut back by 6 bases and J by 4 bases. The CDR3 runs 13 residues. The CDR3: CASRGTDGYGYTF. CDR3 DNA sequence: TGTGCCAGCAGAGGGACAGATGGCTATGGCTACACCTTC.

This clone was counted between two and nine times. The sample carries other DNA sequences with the same CDR3. This chain connects TRBV7-2 to TRBJ2-5; D unclear. The germline V gene encodes CDR1 SGHTA and CDR2 FQGNSA. The CDR3 covers 12 residues. The germline V and J ends were trimmed by 1 base and 5 bases, with 5 bases remaining between them. In DNA form, the CDR3 reads TGTGCCAGCAGCTTAGTTCGGGAGACCCAGTACTTC. Translated, it gives CASSLVRETQYF.

This clone came up a few times. The chain has TRBV5-4 and TRBJ1-1, with 8 bases that match TRBD1. V lost 2 bases, J lost 1 base, and 4 bases stayed unmatched. The CDR3 extends over 15 amino acids. Germline CDR1 reads SGHNT; CDR2 reads YYREEE (reference sequence). CDR3 nucleotides: TGTGCCAGCAGCTTCCCCGGGACAGGGAACACTGAAGCTTTCTTT. Translated, it gives CASSFPGTGNTEAFF.

This clone was counted a few times. The chain links TRBV6-5 to TRBJ1-2, with a weak D call TRBD1 (6 bases). Trimming removed 6 bases from V and 6 bases from J, with 14 bases in between. CDR3 length: 13 amino acids. CDR1 MNHEY and CDR2 SVGAGI come from the germline V gene. The CDR3 loop is CASRPDRKNGYTF. CDR3 bases: TGTGCCAGCAGACCGGACAGAAAAAATGGCTACACCTTC.

The gene calls are TRBV30 and TRBJ2-2; a possible D gene is TRBD1 (6 bases). The CDR3 sequence is 15 residues long. Deletions cut 0 bases from V and 7 bases from J, with 15 bases between. CDR1 and CDR2 (germline): GTSNPN, SVGIG (reference sequence). In nucleotides, the CDR3 is TGTGCCTGGAGTGTTTGGCACAGGGAACGCGGGGAGCTGTTTTTT. Its translation: CAWSVWHRERGELFF.

This clone was counted between two and nine times. The rearrangement links TRBV6-1 to TRBJ2-7, with 11 bases aligning to TRBD2. J lost 3 bases, V lost 8 bases, and 3 bases had no gene match. The germline gives CDR1 MNHNS, CDR2 SASEGT. The CDR3 runs 13 residues. The DNA for the CDR3 is TGTGCCAGCCCCGGGACTAGCGGCTACGAGCAGTACTTC. Its protein product is CASPGTSGYEQYF.

This clone was seen a few times. This rearrangement joins TRBV11-1 to TRBJ1-1; TRBD1 aligns across 9 bases. Per the germline V gene, CDR1 is SGHAT and CDR2 is FQDESV (reference sequence). V shed 5 bases and J 0 bases; nucleotides not matched to a gene: 7. The CDR3 covers 16 residues. The CDR3 DNA sequence: TGTGCCAGCAGCACCAGACAGGGGGTCTTGAACACTGAAGCTTTCTTT. Translated, it gives CASSTRQGVLNTEAFF.

The chain joins TRBV7-2 to TRBJ2-3, with a tentative D call TRBD1 (5 bases). The CDR3 spans 15 residues. The V end was cut by 0 bases, the J end by 6 bases, with 13 bases between. CDR1 is SGHTA, CDR2 FQGNSA, per germline. The CDR3 region is CASSLALAPGDTQYF. The DNA for the CDR3 is TGTGCCAGCAGCTTAGCCCTGGCCCCAGGGGATACGCAGTATTTT.

The V and J genes are TRBV9 and TRBJ2-1, with 7 bases identical to TRBD2. V shed 3 bases, J shed 3 bases, and the junction held 0 bases outside the gene matches. CDR1 and CDR2 (germline): SGDLS, YYNGEE. The CDR3 contains 13 residues. CDR3 bases: TGTGCCAGCAGCGCTAGCGGCTACAATGAGCAGTTCTTC. It is translated as CASSASGYNEQFF.

This rearrangement joins TRBV29-1 to TRBJ1-5; 8 nucleotides line up with TRBD1. Losses at the gene ends were 6 bases for V and 3 bases for J; bases not matched to a gene: 4. The V gene's germline CDR1 is SQVTM and CDR2 ANQGSEA. The CDR3 spans 13 residues. The CDR3 region is CSVRTGYNQPQHF. DNA of the CDR3: TGCAGCGTCAGGACAGGGTACAATCAGCCCCAGCATTTT. The full variable domain, rest sourced from reference TRBV29-1 and TRBJ1-5, is SAVISQKPSRDICQRGTSLTIQCQVDSQVTMMFWYRQQPGQSLTLIATANQGSEATYESGFVIDKFPISRPNLTFSTLTVSNMSPEDSSIYLCSVRTGYNQPQHFGDGTRLSIL.

A few counts support this clone. This chain uses TRBV6-5 with TRBJ2-3; D is uncertain. The CDR3 spans 13 residues. Looked up from germline, CDR1 is MNHEY and CDR2 is SVGAGI. Deletions cut 11 bases from V and 0 bases from J, with 12 bases between. In DNA, the CDR3 is TGTGCCTGCCGTGGCTCTAGCACAGATACGCAGTATTTT. This translates into CACRGSSTDTQYF.

The rearrangement links TRBV11-2 to TRBJ2-3; no definite D call. The CDR3 runs to 13 residues. V shed 1 base and J shed 2 bases, with 4 bases lying between them. CDR1 is SGHAT, CDR2 FQNNGV, per germline. The CDR3 bases are TGTGCCAGCAGCTTAGCTTACACAGATACGCAGTATTTT. Translated: CASSLAYTDTQYF. Full variable domain (missing parts from reference TRBV11-2 and TRBJ2-3): EAGVAQSPRYKIIEKRQSVAFWCNPISGHATLYWYQQILGQGPKLLIQFQNNGVVDDSQLPKDRFSAERLKGVDSTLKIQPAKLEDSAVYLCASSLAYTDTQYFGPGTRLTVL.

This clone was seen only a few times. J is TRBJ2-3 and V is TRBV4-3; 15 bases are shared with TRBD2. Trimming cost V 2 bases and J 11 bases; bases outside gene matches: 5. The CDR3 covers 15 residues. Germline V gene sequence: CDR1 LGHNA, CDR2 YSLEER. The CDR3 sequence: CASSQKGTSGRRQYF. For the CDR3, the DNA is TGCGCCAGCAGCCAAAAAGGGACTAGCGGGAGGAGGCAGTATTTT.